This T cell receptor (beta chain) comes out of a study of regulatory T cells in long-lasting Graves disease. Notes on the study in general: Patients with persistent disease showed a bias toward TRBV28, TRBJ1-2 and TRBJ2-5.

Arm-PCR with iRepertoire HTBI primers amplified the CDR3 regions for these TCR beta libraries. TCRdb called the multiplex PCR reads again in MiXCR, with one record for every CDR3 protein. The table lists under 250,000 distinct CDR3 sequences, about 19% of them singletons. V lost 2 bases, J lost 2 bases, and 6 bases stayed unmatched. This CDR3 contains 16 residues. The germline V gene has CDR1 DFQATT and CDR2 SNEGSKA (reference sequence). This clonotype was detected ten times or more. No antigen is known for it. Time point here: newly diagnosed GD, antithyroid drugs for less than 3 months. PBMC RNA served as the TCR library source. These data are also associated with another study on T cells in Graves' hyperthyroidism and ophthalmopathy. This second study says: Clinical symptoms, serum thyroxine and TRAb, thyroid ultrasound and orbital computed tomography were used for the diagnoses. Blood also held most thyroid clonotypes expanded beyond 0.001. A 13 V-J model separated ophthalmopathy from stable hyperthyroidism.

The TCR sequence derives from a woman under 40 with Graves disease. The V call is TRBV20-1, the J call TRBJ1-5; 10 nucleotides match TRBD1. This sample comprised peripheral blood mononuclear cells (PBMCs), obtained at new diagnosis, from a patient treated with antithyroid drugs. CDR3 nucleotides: TGCAGTGCTAGAACCCAAGGGACAGGGGGCAATCAGCCCCAGCATTTT. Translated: CSARTQGTGGNQPQHF.